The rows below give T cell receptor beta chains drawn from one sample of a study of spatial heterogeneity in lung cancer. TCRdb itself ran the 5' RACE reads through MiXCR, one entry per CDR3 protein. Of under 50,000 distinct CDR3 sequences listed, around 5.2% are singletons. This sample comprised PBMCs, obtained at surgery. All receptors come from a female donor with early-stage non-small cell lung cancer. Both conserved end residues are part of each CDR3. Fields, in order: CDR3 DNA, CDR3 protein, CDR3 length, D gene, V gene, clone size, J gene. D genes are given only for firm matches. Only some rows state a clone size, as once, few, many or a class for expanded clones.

DNA: TGCAGCTCCCAGAGGGGAGATACGCAGTATTTT
CDR3: CSSQRGDTQYF
length: 11
D: .
V: TRBV29-1
size: many
J: TRBJ2-3

DNA: TGTGCCAGCAGTGAAGCGAGGGGATCCTACGAGCAGTACTTC
CDR3: CASSEARGSYEQYF
length: 14
D: .
V: TRBV2
size: few
J: TRBJ2-7

DNA: TGTGCCAGCAGCTTACGAGGCCTGCCAGGAGCCGGGGAGCTGTTTTTT
CDR3: CASSLRGLPGAGELFF
length: 16
D: .
V: TRBV7-9
size: few
J: TRBJ2-2

DNA: TGTGCCAGCAGCCACCTAGGGACGTACGAGCAGTACTTC
CDR3: CASSHLGTYEQYF
length: 13
D: .
V: TRBV3-1
size: many
J: TRBJ2-7

DNA: TGCGCCAGCAGCTTTATTCCAGGGGGCGATTCACCCCTCCACTTT
CDR3: CASSFIPGGDSPLHF
length: 15
D: TRBD1
V: TRBV5-1
size: many
J: TRBJ1-6

DNA: TGTGCCAGCAGCGTTAGCGGGGGGGCGAGAGATACGCAGTATTTT
CDR3: CASSVSGGARDTQYF
length: 15
D: TRBD2
V: TRBV7-9
size: many
J: TRBJ2-3

DNA: TGTGCCAGCAGCCTCCCGGGACAGGGGATCAATGAGCAGTTCTTC
CDR3: CASSLPGQGINEQFF
length: 15
D: TRBD1
V: TRBV3-1
size: many
J: TRBJ2-1

DNA: TGTGCCAGCTCACAAGGACAGGGGGACGCAGGAAACACCATATATTTT
CDR3: CASSQGQGDAGNTIYF
length: 16
D: TRBD1
V: TRBV18
size: .
J: TRBJ1-3

DNA: TGTGCCAGCAGCAAAGAACAGCAAATCTACGAGCAGTACTTC
CDR3: CASSKEQQIYEQYF
length: 14
D: .
V: TRBV21-1
size: few
J: TRBJ2-7

DNA: TGTGCCAGCAGTTTTCCTACGGCCGGGACTAGCGGGGTCGAGCAGTACTTC
CDR3: CASSFPTAGTSGVEQYF
length: 17
D: TRBD2
V: TRBV28
size: many
J: TRBJ2-7

DNA: TGTGCCAGCAGCTTAAGACTAGCCGCTCAAGAGACCCAGTACTTC
CDR3: CASSLRLAAQETQYF
length: 15
D: TRBD2
V: TRBV7-6
size: few
J: TRBJ2-5

DNA: TGTGCCAGCAGTGAACTAGGACAGACCATTTATGGCTACACCTTC
CDR3: CASSELGQTIYGYTF
length: 15
D: .
V: TRBV2
size: many
J: TRBJ1-2

DNA: TGCGCCAGCAGCCAAGAGGCTAAATTAGGCCGTAATGAAAAACTGTTTTTT
CDR3: CASSQEAKLGRNEKLFF
length: 17
D: .
V: TRBV4-3
size: many
J: TRBJ1-4